The clone carrying this T cell receptor (beta chain) was counted many times. This record belongs to a study of blood T cells in healthy people across ages. A second 7 to 11 cycle PCR used barcoded and J-beta primers. TCRdb called the 5' RACE reads again in MiXCR, with one record for every CDR3 protein. In the table there are approximately 1.5 million distinct CDR3 sequences, 40% to 45% of which are singletons. Germline loops: CDR1 LGHNA, CDR2 YSLEER. This CDR3 contains 16 residues. Trimming left V 0 bases short and J 10 bases short, with 16 bases between. The genes are TRBV4-3 and TRBJ1-6; no reliable D call. The sequence was collected from a woman under 30 in good health. Sequencing was done on a sample of blood. CDR3 coding DNA: TGCGCCAGCAGCCAAGAAGTAGGCACTAGGGCCTCACCCCTCCACTTT. Protein sequence: CASSQEVGTRASPLHF.